The sequence of this T cell receptor beta chain was determined in a study of T cells in Graves' hyperthyroidism and ophthalmopathy. General study points: The model forecast ophthalmopathy, anticipating it by a median roughly 6.5 months before onset.

It was RNA transcripts that yielded the amplified TCR beta CDR3 regions. Researchers ran a first-round RT-PCR on the TCR CDR3 using the HTBI primer set. TCRdb ran MiXCR on the multiplex PCR reads and lists one entry per CDR3 protein. The table shows hundreds of thousands of distinct CDR3 sequences, with roughly 18% occurring only once. Many counts were recorded for this clonotype. Its antigen is undetermined. Germline CDR1 reads MNHNS; CDR2 reads SASEGT. CDR3 length: 15 amino acids. Between the trimmed V and J ends, which lost 7 bases and 5 bases, there was a span of 20 bases. The gene calls are TRBV6-1 and TRBJ2-5, with D tentatively TRBD1 or TRBD2 (6 bases each). The sample consisted of blood. This clonotype was sampled from a middle-aged man with Graves' ophthalmopathy. The CDR3 protein is CASTVSWGAGETQYF. The CDR3 DNA follows: TGTGCCAGCACCGTCAGCTGGGGGGCGGGGGAGACCCAGTACTTC.